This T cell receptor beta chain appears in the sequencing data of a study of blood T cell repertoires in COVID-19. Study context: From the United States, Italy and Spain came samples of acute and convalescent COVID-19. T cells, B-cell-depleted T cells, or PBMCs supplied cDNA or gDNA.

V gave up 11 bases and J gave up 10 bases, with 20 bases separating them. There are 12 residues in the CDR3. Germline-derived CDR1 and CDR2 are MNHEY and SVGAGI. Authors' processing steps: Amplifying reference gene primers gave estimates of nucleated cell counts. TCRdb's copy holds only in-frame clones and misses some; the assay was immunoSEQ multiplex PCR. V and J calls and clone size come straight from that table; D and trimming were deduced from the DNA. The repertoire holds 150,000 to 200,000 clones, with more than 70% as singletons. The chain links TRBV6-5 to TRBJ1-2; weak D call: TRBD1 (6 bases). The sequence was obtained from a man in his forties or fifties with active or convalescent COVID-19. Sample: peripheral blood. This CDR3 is CAARRGAHHYTF. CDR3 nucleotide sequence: TGTGCCGCCCGTCGGGGGGCGCATCACTACACCTTC.